These T cell receptor beta chains were read from a single sample in a study of CD8+ T cells in alopecia areata. The assay was immunoSEQ multiplex PCR, and TCRdb's table has in-frame clones only and misses some. Here the sample spans about 92,000 clones, roughly 46% being singletons. Sequencing was performed on CD8+ T cells sorted from blood, taken at week 24, from a patient treated with tofacitinib. These TCRs come from a human donor with alopecia areata. Both conserved end residues are part of each CDR3. Each record gives: CDR3 length, J gene, D gene, clone size, V gene, CDR3 DNA, CDR3 protein. D genes are given only for firm matches. A clone size is listed for some rows: how often the clone was seen (once, few, many), or a class if it is expanded.

12,TRBJ2-7,.,.,TRBV27,TGTGCCAGCAGCCCGACAGTCTACGAGCAGTACTTC,CASSPTVYEQYF
13,TRBJ2-2,.,few,TRBV29-1,TGCAGCGCTCTGACTGAGCACACCGGGGAGCTGTTTTTT,CSALTEHTGELFF
13,TRBJ2-7,.,few,TRBV7-2,TGTGCCAGCAGCCCAGGAATTTCCTACGAGCAGTACTTC,CASSPGISYEQYF
13,TRBJ2-7,TRBD1,.,TRBV5-6,TGTGCCAGCAGTTCACAGGGGGCCTACGAGCAGTACTTC,CASSSQGAYEQYF
16,TRBJ2-4,TRBD2,.,TRBV28,TGTGCCAGCAGTTTAGACCGGGAAGCGGGGGAAAACATTCAGTACTTC,CASSLDREAGENIQYF
14,TRBJ2-7,.,.,TRBV7-2,TGTGCCAGCAGCTTCCCCGGACACGCCTACGAGCAGTACTTC,CASSFPGHAYEQYF
12,TRBJ1-1,.,.,TRBV7-9,TGTGCCAGCAGCTTTCTGGGCACTGAAGCTTTCTTT,CASSFLGTEAFF
14,TRBJ1-3,TRBD1,few,TRBV7-9,TGTGCCAGCACCCACGAGGGGGCCGGAAACACCATATATTTT,CASTHEGAGNTIYF
15,TRBJ2-7,TRBD2,few,TRBV7-2,TGTGCCAGCAGCTTAGGTCTAGCGGGAGGCTACGAGCAGTACTTC,CASSLGLAGGYEQYF
13,TRBJ1-1,.,few,TRBV11-2,TGTGCCAGCAGTCCCTCAGGGATGGCTGAAGCTTTCTTT,CASSPSGMAEAFF
15,TRBJ2-1,TRBD2,few,TRBV29-1,TGCAGCGCCACGACTAGCGGAACCCCCAGCAATGAGCAGTTCTTC,CSATTSGTPSNEQFF
15,TRBJ1-3,.,few,TRBV7-9,TGTGCCAGCAGCTCCCGGCGGGTACCAGGAAACACCATATATTTT,CASSSRRVPGNTIYF
16,TRBJ1-1,.,.,TRBV7-9,TGTGCCAGCAGCTTCGAGGGTGGGCGGGAGAACACTGAAGCTTTCTTT,CASSFEGGRENTEAFF
14,TRBJ2-7,.,.,TRBV5-1,TGCGCCAGCAGCTTTTCCGCAGGGGGGTACGAGCAGTACTTC,CASSFSAGGYEQYF
15,TRBJ2-1,.,.,TRBV11-1,TGTGCCAGCAGCTTCTCCGGGACTGGATACAATGAGCAGTTCTTC,CASSFSGTGYNEQFF
14,TRBJ2-7,.,.,TRBV7-6,TGTGCCAGCAGCACTTCGACAAGCTTCTACGAGCAGTACTTC,CASSTSTSFYEQYF
12,TRBJ2-3,.,.,TRBV28,TGTGCCAGCAGCCCCCCGGGGGATACGCAGTATTTT,CASSPPGDTQYF
10,TRBJ2-1,.,.,TRBV29-1,TGCAGCGTTGAAGGAAATGAGCAGTTCTTC,CSVEGNEQFF
15,TRBJ2-1,.,.,TRBV11-2,TGTGCCAGCAGCTTATTTAGACAGGATTACAATGAGCAGTTCTTC,CASSLFRQDYNEQFF
13,TRBJ2-3,.,.,TRBV29-1,TGCAGCGTTGTGCAGGGGAGGACAGATACGCAGTATTTT,CSVVQGRTDTQYF
13,TRBJ1-2,.,.,TRBV29-1,TGCAGCGTTGAAGACAGGGGCGAGTATGGCTACACCTTC,CSVEDRGEYGYTF
16,TRBJ2-5,TRBD2,.,TRBV7-9,TGTGCCAGCAGCGCGCGGACTAGCGGAAAACAAGAGACCCAGTACTTC,CASSARTSGKQETQYF
14,TRBJ2-7,.,.,TRBV27,TGTGCCAGCTCTTTAACAGGGGTCGGGAGCGAGCAGTACTTC,CASSLTGVGSEQYF
14,TRBJ2-2,.,.,TRBV4-1,TGCGCCAGCAGCCCCTCCGGAGGAACCGGGGAGCTGTTTTTT,CASSPSGGTGELFF
14,TRBJ1-4,.,few,TRBV11-2,TGTGCCAGCAGCTTAGTTCCCGGCAATGAAAAACTGTTTTTT,CASSLVPGNEKLFF
13,TRBJ2-5,.,.,TRBV6-5,TGTGCCAGCAGTCCCCTGGGCTCTGGGACCCAGTACTTC,CASSPLGSGTQYF
16,TRBJ2-7,TRBD2,few,TRBV6-5,TGTGCCAGCAGTTCTTTTGGGACTAGCGGAGACTACGAGCAGTACTTC,CASSSFGTSGDYEQYF
15,TRBJ1-2,TRBD1,.,TRBV4-1,TGCGCCAGCAGCCCGCGACAGGGAACTTTGTATGGCTACACCTTC,CASSPRQGTLYGYTF
14,TRBJ2-3,.,.,TRBV30,TGTGCCTGGGTTAGCGGCGGTAGCACAGATACGCAGTATTTT,CAWVSGGSTDTQYF
12,TRBJ2-3,.,.,TRBV28,TGTGCCAGCAGTTTGGGCACAGATACGCAGTATTTT,CASSLGTDTQYF